This TCR beta chain came from a study of graft-versus-host responses after intestinal transplantation. Whole-study context: Isolated intestinal, liver-intestinal, or multivisceral transplants had been given to the recipients. Uniformly, recipients were administered anti-thymocyte globulin induction with subsequent tacrolimus and steroids for around three years.

Study conclusions and caveats: There were GvH clones found in recipient marrow, and some of them appeared first in ileum or blood. Peak circulating GvH clone levels were associated with early post-transplant HvG declines.

The assay was immunoSEQ multiplex PCR, and TCRdb's table has in-frame clones only and misses some. The sample shows some 120,000 clones, about nine tenths of them seen only once. The germline V gene encodes CDR1 SNHLY and CDR2 FYNNEI. The CDR3 loop spans 14 amino acids. The ends were cut back, 6 bases at V and 0 bases at J, with 10 bases in the middle. To note about this clone: The antigen remains unidentified.

Source: unstimulated CD4+ T cells sorted from spleen or lymph node cells, taken before intestinal transplant. The TCR was taken from a human donor who received an intestinal transplant. This chain links TRBV2 with TRBJ2-3, with TRBD1 as a possible D gene (6 bases). The CDR3 nucleotides are TGTGCCAGCAGGCCCGGGACAAGCACAGATACGCAGTATTTT. Amino acid sequence: CASRPGTSTDTQYF.